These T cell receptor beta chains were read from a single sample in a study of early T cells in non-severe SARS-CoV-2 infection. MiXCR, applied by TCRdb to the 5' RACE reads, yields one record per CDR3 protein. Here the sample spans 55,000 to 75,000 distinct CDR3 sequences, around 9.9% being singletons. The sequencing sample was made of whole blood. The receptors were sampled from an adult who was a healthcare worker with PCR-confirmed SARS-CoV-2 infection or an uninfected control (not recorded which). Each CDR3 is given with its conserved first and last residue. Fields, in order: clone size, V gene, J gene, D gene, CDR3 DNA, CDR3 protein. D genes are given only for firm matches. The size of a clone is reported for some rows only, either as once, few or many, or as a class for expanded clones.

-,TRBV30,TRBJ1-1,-,TGTGCCTGGAAAAAAGGCAATACCGGTGGGAGAGCTTTCTTT,CAWKKGNTGGRAFF
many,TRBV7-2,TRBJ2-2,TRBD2,TGTGCCAGCAGCTTAGGGTCGCTAGCGGACACCGGGGAGCTGTTTTTT,CASSLGSLADTGELFF
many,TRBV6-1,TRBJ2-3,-,TGTGCCAGCAGTGTGGGGTCGAGAGATACGCAGTATTTT,CASSVGSRDTQYF
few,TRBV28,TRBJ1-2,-,TGTGCCAGCAGTTTATTGGCAGGCGAAAACTATGGCTACACCTTC,CASSLLAGENYGYTF
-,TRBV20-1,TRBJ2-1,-,TGCAGTGCTAGGTCTCCCAATGAGCAGTTCTTC,CSARSPNEQFF
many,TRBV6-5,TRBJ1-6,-,TGTGCCAGCAGTTACTCTACGGTGAGCTCCTATAATTCACCCCTCCACTTT,CASSYSTVSSYNSPLHF
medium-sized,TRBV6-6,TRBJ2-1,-,TGTGCCAGCAGTTACTCCACCGGGACATGGGGCCACAATGAGCAGTTCTTC,CASSYSTGTWGHNEQFF
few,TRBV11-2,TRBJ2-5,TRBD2,TGTGCCAGCAGCCCACGAGGGACTAGCGGGGGGGCCGGGACCCAGTACTTC,CASSPRGTSGGAGTQYF
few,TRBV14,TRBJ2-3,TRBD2,TGTGCCAGCAGCCACGATAGACTAGCGCTGGCAGATACGCAGTATTTT,CASSHDRLALADTQYF
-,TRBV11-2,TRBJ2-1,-,TGTGCCAGCAGCTCCGGTGAGCAGTTCTTC,CASSSGEQFF
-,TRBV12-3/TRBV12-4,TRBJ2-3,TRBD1,TGTGCCAGCAGCATCATTGGACAGGGGGTTGCAGATACGCAGTATTTT,CASSIIGQGVADTQYF
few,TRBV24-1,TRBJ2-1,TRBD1,TGTGCCACCAGTGATGCCGGGACAGGGAATGAGCAGTTCTTC,CATSDAGTGNEQFF
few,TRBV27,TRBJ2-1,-,TGTGCCAGCAGTGAGCAGGTAGTCTTGTACAATGAGCAGTTCTTC,CASSEQVVLYNEQFF
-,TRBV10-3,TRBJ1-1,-,TGTGCCATCAGTGACCCGCCCGCCAACACTGAAGCTTTCTTT,CAISDPPANTEAFF
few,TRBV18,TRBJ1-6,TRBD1,TGTGCCAGCTCACCACCGGGACAGGGGGCTATGAATTCACCCCTCCACTTT,CASSPPGQGAMNSPLHF
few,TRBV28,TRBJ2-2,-,TGTGCCAGCGAAACAACCTGGCCGAACACCGGGGAGCTGTTTTTT,CASETTWPNTGELFF
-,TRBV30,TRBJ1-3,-,TGTGCCTGGGGAGACTCTGGAAACACCATATATTTT,CAWGDSGNTIYF
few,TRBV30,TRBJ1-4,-,TGTGCCTGGAGTGGACGGCGAGCAACTAATGAAAAACTGTTTTTT,CAWSGRRATNEKLFF
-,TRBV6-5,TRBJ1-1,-,TGTGCCAGCAGTCCCCTGGGCGGAATGAACACTGAAGCTTTCTTT,CASSPLGGMNTEAFF
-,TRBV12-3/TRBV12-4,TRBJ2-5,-,TGTGCCAGCAGTTTTCTAAGCGGCCAAGAGACCCAGTACTTC,CASSFLSGQETQYF
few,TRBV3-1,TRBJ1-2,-,TGTGCCAGCAGCCCGAACCCACGGGTAAACTATGGCTACACCTTC,CASSPNPRVNYGYTF
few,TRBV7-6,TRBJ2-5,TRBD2,TGTGCCAGCAGCTTAGCGAACGAGCGGGGGTACCAAGAGACCCAGTACTTC,CASSLANERGYQETQYF
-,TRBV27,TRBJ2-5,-,TGTGCCAGCAGTCCCTCCTCCTTAATGTGGGAGACCCAGTACTTC,CASSPSSLMWETQYF
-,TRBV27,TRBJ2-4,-,TGTGCCAGCAGTTTAGGTCTCAAAAACATTCAGTACTTC,CASSLGLKNIQYF
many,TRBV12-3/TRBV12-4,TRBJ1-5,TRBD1,TGTGCCAGCAGACAGGGGGCACATCAGCCCCAGCATTTT,CASRQGAHQPQHF
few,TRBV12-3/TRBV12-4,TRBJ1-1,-,TGTGCCAGCAGTTTATGGGCCGGCCTTGACACTGAAGCTTTCTTT,CASSLWAGLDTEAFF
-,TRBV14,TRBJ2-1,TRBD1,TGTGCCAGCAGCCAAGATCTCGGGACAGGTTACAATGAGCAGTTCTTC,CASSQDLGTGYNEQFF
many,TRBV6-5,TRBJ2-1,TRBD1,TGTGCCAGCAGAAAACGACAAAAGGACAGGGGGGTGTACAATGAGCAGTTCTTC,CASRKRQKDRGVYNEQFF
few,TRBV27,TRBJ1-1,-,TGTGCCAGCAGTTTCAGGGAAAGAGAAGCTTTCTTT,CASSFREREAFF
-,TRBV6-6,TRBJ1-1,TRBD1,TGTGCCAGCAGTTACTCGCGGAGAGACAGGGCCTACACTGAAGCTTTCTTT,CASSYSRRDRAYTEAFF
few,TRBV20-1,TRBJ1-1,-,TGCAGTGCTAGAGATTACGGGGGAAACACTGAAGCTTTCTTT,CSARDYGGNTEAFF
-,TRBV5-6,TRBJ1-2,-,TGTGCCAGCAGCCCGGGACACACTGGCTACACCTTC,CASSPGHTGYTF
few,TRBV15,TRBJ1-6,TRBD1,TGTGCCACCAGCGGCAGAACAGGGGGAACGCGTAATTCACCCCTCCACTTT,CATSGRTGGTRNSPLHF
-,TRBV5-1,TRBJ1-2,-,TGCGCCAGCAGCTTGGAACAGGATGGCTATGGCTACACCTTC,CASSLEQDGYGYTF
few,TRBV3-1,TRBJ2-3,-,TGTGCCAGCAGCCAAACATCTAACACAGATACGCAGTATTTT,CASSQTSNTDTQYF
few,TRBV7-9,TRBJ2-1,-,TGTGCCAGCAGCTACCGGGAGCCATGGTTCTTC,CASSYREPWFF
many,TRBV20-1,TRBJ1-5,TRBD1,TGCAGTGCTAAACCTCCGGGACAGGGGATCGATCAGCCCCAGCATTTT,CSAKPPGQGIDQPQHF
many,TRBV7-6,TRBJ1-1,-,TGTGCCAGCAGCCAAAGGGGGTCGTCCACTGAAGCTTTCTTT,CASSQRGSSTEAFF
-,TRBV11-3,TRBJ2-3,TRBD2,TGTGCCAGCAGCCCGGGGACTAGCGAAACAGATACGCAGTATTTT,CASSPGTSETDTQYF
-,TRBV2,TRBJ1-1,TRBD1,TGTGCCAGACTCAGGGGGCTGGCTGAAGCTTTCTTT,CARLRGLAEAFF
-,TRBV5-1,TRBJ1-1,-,TGCGCCAGCAGCTTGACCCCAGGGAACACTGAAGCTTTCTTT,CASSLTPGNTEAFF
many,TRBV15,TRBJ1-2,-,TGTGCCACCAGCAGAGATCAGGCCGACTATGGCTACACCTTC,CATSRDQADYGYTF
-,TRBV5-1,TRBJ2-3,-,TGCGCCAGCAGTTACTACACAGATACGCAGTATTTT,CASSYYTDTQYF
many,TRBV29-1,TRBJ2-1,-,TGCAGCGTTAGGGCCCGAGGTTCCTACAATGAGCAGTTCTTC,CSVRARGSYNEQFF
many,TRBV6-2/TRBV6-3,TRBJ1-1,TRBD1,TGTGCCAGCAGTTCACCGGGACAGGGATTCACTGAAGCTTTCTTT,CASSSPGQGFTEAFF
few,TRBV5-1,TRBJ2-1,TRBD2,TGCGCCAGCAGCTTCGGGACTAGCGGGATCTACAATGAGCAGTTCTTC,CASSFGTSGIYNEQFF
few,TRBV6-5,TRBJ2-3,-,TGTGCCAGCAGACCATTTGTCGCAGATACGCAGTATTTT,CASRPFVADTQYF
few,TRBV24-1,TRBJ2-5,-,TGTGCCACCAGTGCTCAGGACTTCCAAGAGACCCAGTACTTC,CATSAQDFQETQYF
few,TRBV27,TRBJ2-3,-,TGTGCCAGCAGTTTAATCCCTCCCCCTACTAGCACAGATACGCAGTATTTT,CASSLIPPPTSTDTQYF
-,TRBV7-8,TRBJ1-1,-,TGTGCCAGCAGCTCTACAGGGCAGAGTTATATAGGCGCTTTCTTT,CASSSTGQSYIGAFF
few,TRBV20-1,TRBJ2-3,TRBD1,TGCAGTGCTAGAGACCTACACGGACAGGGCACAGATACGCAGTATTTT,CSARDLHGQGTDTQYF